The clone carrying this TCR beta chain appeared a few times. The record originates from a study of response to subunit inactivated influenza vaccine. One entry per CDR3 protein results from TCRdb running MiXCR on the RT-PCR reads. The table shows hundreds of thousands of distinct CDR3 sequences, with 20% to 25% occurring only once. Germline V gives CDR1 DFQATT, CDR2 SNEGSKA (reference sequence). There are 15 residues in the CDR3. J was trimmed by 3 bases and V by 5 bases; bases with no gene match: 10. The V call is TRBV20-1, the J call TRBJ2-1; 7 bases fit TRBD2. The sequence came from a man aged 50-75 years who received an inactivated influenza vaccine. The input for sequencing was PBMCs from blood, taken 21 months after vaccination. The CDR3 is CSARLAAHLYNEQFF. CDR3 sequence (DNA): TGCAGTGCTCGTCTAGCGGCCCATCTCTACAATGAGCAGTTCTTC.